One and the same sample provided the 31 T cell receptor delta chains below, sequenced in a study of DNA immune sequencing with unique molecular identifiers. A 32-plex genomic DNA assay used primers for all 8 TRDV and 4 TRDJ genes. A 12-nucleotide UMI was added during three to four barcoding PCR cycles before adapter PCR. TCRdb re-called clones from the multiplex PCR reads using CATT. The sample consists of thousands of delta-chain clones, roughly an eighth of them appearing once. The sample comprised gamma-delta T cells enriched from blood buffy coat, or unenriched PBMCs (not recorded which). These receptors came from a human donor in good health.

Within the sample, this clone is medium-sized. The genes are TRDV2 and TRDJ3; 8 bases are shared with TRDD3. The CDR3 spans 17 residues. V dropped 1 base and J dropped 1; count of bases not matched to a gene: 2. Germline values: CDR1 GEAIGNYY, CDR2 EKD. In DNA, the CDR3 is TGTGCCTGTGACACGGGATACGAGTCCTGGGACACCCGACAGATGTTTTTC. Amino acids: CACDTGYESWDTRQMFF.

This clone turned up a few times. A read error likely explains why the TCRdb protein, taken from a much larger clone, differs from this DNA's translation at residue 4; the protein shown is translated from the DNA. The gene calls are TRDV2 and TRDJ1; 12 bases fit TRDD3. The CDR3 loop spans 16 amino acids. CDR1 is GEAIGNYY and CDR2 is EKD in the germline V gene. With 6 bases clipped from V and 3 bases from J, the junction kept 10 bases outside the gene matches. The CDR3 spells CACHKLGDTQADKLIF. CDR3 DNA: TGTGCCTGTCACAAGCTGGGGGATACGCAGGCCGATAAACTCATCTTT.

This clone showed up just a few times. A read error is possible here, since a much larger clone lies one base away. This sample also contains other DNA sequences that code for the same CDR3. This chain connects TRDV2 to TRDJ1, with TRDD3 identical over 13 bases. The germline gives CDR1 GEAIGNYY, CDR2 EKD. The CDR3 has 18 amino acids. The CDR3 here is CACDVLLGDTQHSDKLIF. The CDR3 DNA follows: TGTGCCTGTGACGTTTTACTGGGGGATACGCAACACTCCGATAAACTCATTTTT.

This clone turned up a few times. The translation of this DNA and the TCRdb protein of a much larger clone differ at residue 10, probably owing to a read error; the protein shown here is translated from the DNA. This sequence joins TRDV2 and TRDJ1, with D unclear. CDR3 length: 14 amino acids. CDR1 is GEAIGNYY and CDR2 is EKD in the germline V gene. V was trimmed by 0 bases and J by 7 bases, leaving 14 bases between them. CDR3 protein: CACDTVALPVKLIF. In DNA, the CDR3 is TGTGCCTGTGACACCGTCGCGCTACCCGTTAAACTCATCTTT.

The V and J genes are TRDV1 and TRDJ1; TRDD3 matches 10 bases. The J gene, left out of TCRdb, was set here by checking the DNA against germline. V trimming: 6 bases; J trimming: 3 bases; junction bases outside the gene matches: 28. Germline V CDR1 and CDR2: TSWWSYY, QGS. This CDR3 is built from 22 residues. This CDR3 reads CALGTQLGQYWGMSREADKLIF. The DNA for the CDR3 is TGTGCTCTTGGAACCCAACTCGGCCAGTACTGGGGGATGTCCCGAGAGGCCGATAAACTCATCTTT.

The sample holds many counts of this clone. The translation of this DNA and the TCRdb protein of a much larger clone differ at residue 13, probably owing to a read error; the protein shown here is translated from the DNA. The V and J genes are TRDV2 and TRDJ1; 12 nucleotides agree with TRDD3. Germline loops: CDR1 GEAIGNYY, CDR2 EKD. The CDR3 is 16 amino acids. This CDR3 is CACDKLGDTQADILIF. CDR3 sequence (DNA): TGTGCCTGTGACAAGCTGGGGGATACGCAGGCCGATATACTCATCTTT.

Notes on this clone: This DNA's translation and the protein TCRdb lists, from a much larger clone, do not match at residue 6, likely due to a read error; the protein shown is translated from the DNA. The chain employs TRDV2 and TRDJ3; D is unclear. V gave up 0 bases and J gave up 2 bases, with 10 bases separating them. The CDR3 runs 17 residues. The germline V gene encodes CDR1 GEAIGNYY and CDR2 EKD. The CDR3 DNA reads as TGTGCCTGTGACACCATGCATGCTACCTGGGACACCCGACAGATGTTTTTC. Protein sequence: CACDTMHATWDTRQMFF.

Details on this clone: This clone may be a read error of a much larger clone one base away. This sample also contains other DNA sequences that code for the same CDR3. TRAV29/DV5 is the V gene, and the J gene was not called; the DNA was not compared with TRDD3, the D call given in the table. There are 28 residues in the CDR3. Germline loops: CDR1 NSMFDY, CDR2 ISSIKDK. Here the CDR3 reads CAASARPTSDWGIWTNGDYGPSTDKLIF. The DNA for the CDR3 is TGTGCAGCAAGCGCGAGGCCTACTTCTGACTGGGGGATATGGACGAATGGAGATTACGGCCCGAGCACCGATAAACTCATCTTC.

On this clone itself: A far larger clone lies a single base away; this is likely a read error. The sample contains more than one DNA sequence encoding this CDR3. The chain carries TRDV1 and TRDJ1; TRDD3 agrees at 12 bases. TCRdb records no J gene; here it was assigned by comparing the DNA to germline. The length of the CDR3 is 24 residues. From germline, CDR1 is TSWWSYY and CDR2 QGS. CDR3 residues: CALGGYLSSFTRTWGIRRTDKLIF. The DNA for the CDR3 is TGTGCTCTTGGGGGCTATCTCTCTTCCTTTACGCGTACCTGGGGGATACGGAGGACCGACAAACTCATCTTT.

Regarding this clone: For this DNA, TCRdb reports the protein of a much larger clone, which diverges at residue 9, most likely from a read error; the protein presented here is translated directly from the DNA. This chain joins TRDV2 and TRDJ1; 7 bases line up with TRDD3. Germline V CDR1 and CDR2: GEAIGNYY, EKD. V was pared by 3 bases and J by 1 base, with 7 bases of the junction left unmatched. The CDR3 runs to 15 residues. CDR3 loop: CACDLLGTGTDKLIF. CDR3 nucleotide sequence: TGTGCCTGTGACCTACTGGGGACAGGCACCGATAAACTCATCTTT.

Of note for this clone: TCRdb shows a much larger clone's protein in place of this DNA's translation, and the two differ at residue 4, likely through a read error; the protein shown is translated from the DNA. The CDR3 coding sequence is TGTGCCTGTAACCTACTGGGGACAGACACCGATAAACTCATCTTT. Encoded protein: CACNLLGTDTDKLIF. The chain links TRDV2 to TRDJ1, with 7 bases identical to TRDD3. The CDR3 covers 15 residues. Germline loops: CDR1 GEAIGNYY, CDR2 EKD. Trimming removed 6 bases from V and 0 bases from J; junction bases left unmatched: 9.

This clone appeared a few times. A single base is all that separates this from a far larger clone, so a read error is likely. This sample includes further DNA sequences coding for the same CDR3. This chain uses TRDV2 with TRDJ3; the D is unclear. The CDR3 is made up of 20 amino acids. Germline assignment: CDR1 GEAIGNYY and CDR2 EKD. CDR3 amino acids: CACDTVLTLGSSWDTRQMFF. CDR3 bases: TGTGCCTGCGACACCGTACTGACCTTAGGGAGCTCCTGGGACACCCGACAGATGTTTTTC.

This clone was seen repeatedly, ten times or more. The chain joins TRDV2 to TRDJ3; a possible D gene is TRDD3 (5 bases). The germline V gene has CDR1 GEAIGNYY and CDR2 EKD. The CDR3 runs 19 residues. Between the trimmed V and J ends, which lost 0 bases and 1 base, there was a span of 15 bases. The CDR3 DNA sequence: TGTGCCTGTGACACCGCAGCCGGGGGCGAGTCCTGGGACACCCGACAGATGTTTTTC. It specifies CACDTAAGGESWDTRQMFF.

This clone was seen ten or more times. The chain is built from TRDV2 and TRDJ1, with 9 positions matching TRDD3. CDR3 length equals 21 residues. V shed 0 bases, J shed 0 bases, and the junction held 19 bases outside the gene matches. CDR1 is GEAIGNYY, CDR2 EKD, per germline. The CDR3 loop is CACDTLVRHPLGEAYTDKLIF. The DNA for the CDR3 is TGTGCCTGTGACACCCTGGTGAGACACCCACTGGGGGAAGCGTACACCGATAAACTCATCTTT.

This clone was picked up a small number of times. A much larger clone is a single base away; this may be a read error. The sample carries other DNA sequences with the same CDR3. CDR3 protein: CACDLLGDRASTDKLIF. For the CDR3, the DNA is TGTGCCTGTGACCTACTGGGGGATCGGGCTTCGACCGATAAACTTATCTTT. The chain links TRDV2 to TRDJ1, with 10 bases fitting TRDD3. The CDR3 is 17 residues long. Germline V gene data show CDR1 as GEAIGNYY and CDR2 as EKD.

The V call is TRDV1, the J call TRDJ1; the match to TRDD3 covers 9 bases. No J gene was available from TCRdb, and it was assigned here by a germline match of the DNA. The CDR3 is 19 amino acids. The V gene end was trimmed by 2 bases and the J gene end by 0 bases; junction bases not matched to a gene: 13. CDR1 is TSWWSYY and CDR2 is QGS in the germline V gene. CDR3 region: CALGEDSPLGEGDTDKLIF. The CDR3 DNA reads TGTGCTCTTGGGGAAGATTCCCCACTGGGGGAAGGGGACACCGATAAACTCATCTTT.

A few counts support this clone. The protein that TCRdb holds for this DNA derives from a much larger clone and differs from the translated DNA at residue 16, which likely indicates a read error; the protein shown here is translated from the DNA. The V and J genes are TRDV2 and TRDJ3; perhaps TRDD3 as D (5 bases). This CDR3 region has 19 residues. Germline-derived CDR1 and CDR2 are GEAIGNYY and EKD. In DNA form, the CDR3 reads TGTGCCTGTGACACGGGGGGGCTACGGAGCTCCTGGGACACCCGACATATGTTTTTC. Residues: CACDTGGLRSSWDTRHMFF.

Comment on this clone: A far larger clone is a single base away, which makes a read error likely. This same CDR3 is encoded by further DNA sequences in the sample. The gene calls are TRDV2 and TRDJ1, with TRDD3 matching 8 bases. Germline V gene lookup returns CDR1 GEAIGNYY and CDR2 EKD. The CDR3 runs to 20 residues. V shed 0 bases, J shed 0 bases, and the junction held 17 bases outside the gene matches. CDR3 DNA: TGTGCCTGTGACACCCTGAGGGTTTCTGGGGGACACGAATACACCGATAAACTCATCTTT. This translates into CACDTLRVSGGHEYTDKLIF.

With respect to this clone: The TCRdb record carries a much larger clone's protein, which differs from this DNA's translation at residue 8; a read error is the likely cause, and the protein listed here is the DNA translation. This sequence joins TRDV2 and TRDJ1; D is possibly TRDD3 (5 bases). Trimming took 0 bases from V and 3 from J, leaving 10 bases between them. This CDR3 is 14 amino acids long. CDR1 and CDR2 (germline): GEAIGNYY, EKD. CDR3 DNA: TGTGCCTGTGACACCGTCGCGATACCCGATAAACTCATCTTT. Protein product: CACDTVAIPDKLIF.

This clone was seen only a few times. TCRdb lists the protein of a much larger clone for this DNA, which differs at residue 13, so this is likely a read error; the protein given here is translated from the DNA itself. The V and J genes are TRDV2 and TRDJ3; D is perhaps TRDD3 (5 bases). From germline, CDR1 is GEAIGNYY and CDR2 EKD. The CDR3 sequence is 20 residues long. In DNA, the CDR3 is TGTGCCTGTGACACCTTGGGGACCACGAACGGCTCCTGCGACACCCGACAGATGTTTTTC. Amino acids: CACDTLGTTNGSCDTRQMFF.

This clone was seen only a few times. It is likely a read error: a sequence one base away is far more abundant. This specimen includes other DNA sequences encoding the same CDR3. V is TRDV2 and J is TRDJ3, with D maybe TRDD3 (5 bases). The CDR3 is 20 amino acids. V shed 0 bases and J shed 0 bases, with 17 bases lying between them. CDR1 GEAIGNYY and CDR2 EKD come from the germline V gene. The CDR3 sequence is CACDTLGTTNGSWDTRQMFF. In DNA form, the CDR3 reads TGTGCCTGTGACACCTTGGGGACCACGAATGGCTCCTGGGACACCCGACAGATGTTTTTC.

This clone counts as medium-sized. J is TRDJ3 and V is TRDV2; 11 nucleotides align to TRDD3. CDR3 size: 21 residues. Germline values: CDR1 GEAIGNYY, CDR2 EKD. J was trimmed by 0 bases and V by 3 bases; bases with no gene match: 12. The CDR3 here is CACDPPSGGYSRSWDTRQMFF. The CDR3 DNA sequence: TGTGCCTGTGACCCTCCGTCTGGGGGATACTCCCGCTCCTGGGACACCCGACAGATGTTTTTC.

This clone has just a few counts. This probably arose from a read error, given a far larger clone one base away. This specimen includes other DNA sequences encoding the same CDR3. The chain recombines TRDV2 with TRDJ1; either TRDD2 or TRDD3 may supply D (5 bases each). Germline CDR1 and CDR2: GEAIGNYY and EKD. Trimming stripped 3 bases from V and 11 bases from J, with 21 bases between. The CDR3 sequence is 14 residues long. CDR3 sequence: CACDRLRGSGELIF. In DNA form, the CDR3 reads TGTGCCTGTGACCGCCTACGCGGATCCGGGGAGCTCATCTTT.

This clone is deemed medium-sized (0.01 to 0.1%). Within the sample, other DNA sequences also encode this same CDR3. V is TRDV2 and J is TRDJ3; D gene unclear. Germline V gives CDR1 GEAIGNYY, CDR2 EKD. This CDR3 is 15 amino acids long. V lost 3 bases and J 1 base, leaving 6 bases between the germline ends. This CDR3 reads CACDDLSWDTRQMFF. CDR3 nucleotide sequence: TGTGCCTGTGACGACCTTTCCTGGGACACCCGACAGATGTTTTTC.

With respect to this clone: This DNA's translation differs at residue 3 from TCRdb's protein, which comes from a much larger clone; a read error is likely, and the protein shown is translated from the DNA. This chain joins TRDV2 and TRDJ1; 13 nucleotides agree with TRDD3. The CDR3 spans 20 residues. CDR1 and CDR2 (germline): GEAIGNYY, EKD. CDR3: CASDAVLGDTQYLYTDKLIF. Here the CDR3 DNA reads TGTGCCAGTGATGCGGTACTGGGGGATACGCAATACCTGTACACCGATAAACTCATCTTT.

This clone was found a few times. J is TRDJ1 and V is TRDV2, with 8 bases aligning to TRDD3. V shed 2 bases and J 0 bases; nucleotides not matched to a gene: 4. The CDR3 runs 15 residues. Per the germline V gene, CDR1 is GEAIGNYY and CDR2 is EKD. CDR3 protein: CACDRMGDHTDKLIF. The CDR3 DNA reads TGTGCCTGTGACAGAATGGGGGATCACACCGATAAACTCATCTTT.

In regard to this clone: This likely reflects a read error, since a far larger clone is one base away. This rearrangement joins TRDV1 to TRDJ1; perhaps D is TRDD2 or TRDD3 (6 bases each). Germline matching of the DNA provided the J gene here, since TCRdb leaves it blank. This CDR3 is built from 24 residues. Germline assignment: CDR1 TSWWSYY and CDR2 QGS. V was cut by 4 bases and J by 2 bases, with 41 bases left in between. The CDR3 loop is CALGGYLSSFTRTWEIRRTDKLIF. The DNA for the CDR3 is TGTGCTCTTGGGGGCTATCTCTCTTCCTTTACGCGTACCTGGGAGATACGGAGGACCGATAAACTCATCTTT.

Judged by abundance, this clone is large. The V and J genes are TRDV2 and TRDJ1; TRDD3 matches at 13 bases. Trimming removed 4 bases from V and 1 base from J; junction bases left unmatched: 11. CDR3 length equals 18 residues. Germline V CDR1 and CDR2: GEAIGNYY, EKD. CDR3 residues: CACDVLGDTRDFTDKLIF. CDR3 sequence (DNA): TGTGCCTGTGATGTACTGGGGGATACGCGAGATTTCACCGATAAACTCATCTTT.

This clone is medium-sized by share. Other DNA sequences in this sample translate to the same CDR3. This chain joins TRAV29/DV5 and TRDJ1; D is ambiguous. TCRdb supplies no J gene; here it was assigned by aligning the nucleotide sequence to germline. V was pared by 3 bases and J by 2 bases, with 35 bases between. The length of the CDR3 is 21 residues. The germline gives CDR1 NSMFDY, CDR2 ISSIKDK. CDR3: CAAMDYFPPANVEDLTDKLIF. The CDR3 nucleotides are TGTGCAGCAATGGATTATTTTCCACCAGCGAACGTAGAGGACCTTACCGATAAACTCATCTTT.

This clone is medium-sized (0.01 to 0.1%) by share. The chain carries TRDV2 and TRDJ2; 12 bases align to TRDD3. The CDR3 runs to 20 residues. V lost 0 bases to trimming and J lost 6 bases; unmatched junction nucleotides: 16. Germline CDR1 is GEAIGNYY and CDR2 is EKD. This CDR3 is CACDTVVLGDTPTGSAQLFF. The CDR3 DNA reads TGTGCCTGTGACACCGTCGTACTGGGGGATACCCCAACCGGTTCAGCACAACTCTTCTTT.

In this sample, this clone is medium-sized. The chain recombines TRDV1 with TRDJ1, with 13 bases matching TRDD3. The CDR3 contains 26 residues. J was trimmed by 3 bases and V by 1 base; bases with no gene match: 32. Germline assignment: CDR1 TSWWSYY and CDR2 QGS. In DNA form, the CDR3 reads TGTGCTCTTGGGGAACCCCCTCCTACGGATTCAGTACTGGGGGATACGCCCCAGACGGCCGCCGATAAACTCATCTTT. This gives the protein CALGEPPPTDSVLGDTPQTAADKLIF.